Included here is one T cell receptor (beta chain) sequence, with context. Antigen: not known. The source of the sample is a study of cytomegalovirus exposure and HLA in healthy donors. Study conclusions and caveats: TCR sequences were mostly rare, though some public TCRs occurred in many donors. When analyzed later, a missense DCLRE1C variant was found to be linked to TCR beta V- and J-gene trimming.

The PCR used 60 Vbeta and 13 Jbeta primers. Repertoires were generated with immunoSEQ multiplex PCR, while TCRdb's copy carries only in-frame clones and drops some. This table holds roughly 120,000 clones, roughly three fifths found once. The CDR3 length is 16 residues. V was clipped by 2 bases and J by 0 bases, with 13 bases between them. Germline V gene data show CDR1 as SQVTM and CDR2 as ANQGSEA. Donors likely had unrecorded immune exposures despite being nominally healthy when sampled. Sequenced: PBMCs. The J gene is TRBJ2-2, the V gene TRBV29-1; D gene ambiguous. The sequence was obtained from a woman in her 40s in good health and CMV-seropositive. CDR3 coding DNA: TGCAGCGTTGAAAGGCGAGGAACGTCGAACACCGGGGAGCTGTTTTTT. Protein: CSVERRGTSNTGELFF.